This T cell receptor beta chain was profiled in a study of cytomegalovirus exposure and HLA in healthy donors. Overall study: An earlier analysis identified 117 million unique TCR beta sequences in 150 million to 200 million T cells.

Both 60 Vbeta primers and 13 Jbeta primers went into the PCR. Produced via immunoSEQ multiplex PCR; TCRdb's table is partial and in-frame only. Among 150,000 or so clones listed, about three quarters were seen once. The CDR3 extends over 16 amino acids. V was shortened by 4 bases and J by 0 bases, with 10 bases between the two germline ends. CDR1 and CDR2 (germline): SNHLY, FYNNEI. Sequencing input: PBMCs. The rearrangement uses TRBV2 and TRBJ1-6; D is uncertain. The receptor was isolated from a man aged 35-49 years in good health and CMV-seropositive. In DNA form, the CDR3 reads TGTGCCAGCAGTGGCGCGGGGAGCTCCTATAATTCACCCCTCCACTTT. This encodes CASSGAGSSYNSPLHF.